These T cell receptor beta chains were read from a single sample in a study of early T cells in non-severe SARS-CoV-2 infection. TCRdb processed the 5' RACE reads anew with MiXCR; each CDR3 protein has one entry. The sample records about 63,000 distinct CDR3 sequences, under 15% being singletons. Specimen: whole blood. The receptors shown here come from an adult who was a healthcare worker with PCR-confirmed SARS-CoV-2 infection or an uninfected control (not recorded which). Both conserved end residues are part of each CDR3. D genes are given only for firm matches. The listing skips clone size in some rows; elsewhere it reads once, few, many or a size class.

>TRBV20-1|TRBJ2-1|.|.
TGCAGTGGAGGTGGGAGCTCCTACAATGAGCAGTTCTTC
CSGGGSSYNEQFF
>TRBV7-8|TRBJ1-5|.|many
TGTGCCAGCAGCCCAAGGCGGGGGAATCAGCCCCAGCATTTT
CASSPRRGNQPQHF
>TRBV11-2|TRBJ2-2|.|many
TGTGCCAGCAGCTTAGAGGGATTGGACACCGGGGAGCTGTTTTTT
CASSLEGLDTGELFF
>TRBV12-3/TRBV12-4|TRBJ1-1|.|.
TGTGCCAGCAGGAAAGGGGGTGGCACTGAAGCTTTCTTT
CASRKGGGTEAFF
>TRBV7-2|TRBJ2-7|.|.
TGTGCCAGCAGCTCGGTGCCAGGGTCCTCCTACGAGCAGTACTTC
CASSSVPGSSYEQYF
>TRBV7-6|TRBJ1-2|.|few
TGTGCCAGCAGCTCGTTAGGGCCGGGACCAGAGGGCTACACCTTC
CASSSLGPGPEGYTF
>TRBV18|TRBJ2-2|TRBD1|.
TGTGCCAGCTCACCACTCCCGGGACAGGGGATGACCGGGGAGCTGTTTTTT
CASSPLPGQGMTGELFF
>TRBV19|TRBJ2-7|TRBD1|few
TGTGCCAGTAGTAGCCGGGACAGCCCCTACGAGCAGTACTTC
CASSSRDSPYEQYF
>TRBV18|TRBJ1-1|.|many
TGTGCCAGCTCACCTCAGAAGAACACTGAAGCTTTCTTT
CASSPQKNTEAFF
>TRBV18|TRBJ1-1|.|many
TGTGCCAGCTCACCACCGAGCCTGGAAGGCGAAGCTTTCTTT
CASSPPSLEGEAFF
>TRBV9|TRBJ1-4|TRBD1|.
TGTGCCAGCAGCGGCGGGACAGGGTCTGGAAAACTGTTTTTT
CASSGGTGSGKLFF
>TRBV10-3|TRBJ2-7|.|many
TGTGCCACAACCCCGGGACCGGACCCTAGTGAGCAGTACTTC
CATTPGPDPSEQYF
>TRBV11-2|TRBJ2-5|.|many
TGTGCCAGCAGCCAACACCCACAGGGTATGGGCCTAGAGACCCAGTACTTC
CASSQHPQGMGLETQYF
>TRBV3-1|TRBJ1-2|.|many
TGTGCCAGCAGCCCCCTGCGGGACCGGCACTATGGCTACACCTTC
CASSPLRDRHYGYTF
>TRBV6-2/TRBV6-3|TRBJ1-5|.|few
TGTGCCAGCAGTAGCAGTGGGGGGCCGAGCAATCAGCCCCAGCATTTT
CASSSSGGPSNQPQHF
>TRBV12-5|TRBJ2-3|TRBD1|many
TGTGCTAGTGGTTTGCCCGACAGGGGGCTCTTCACAGATACGCAGTATTTT
CASGLPDRGLFTDTQYF
>TRBV6-5|TRBJ2-1|TRBD2|many
TGTGCCAGCAGTTGGTTAGCGGGGAGCTCCCCAAATGAGCAGTTCTTC
CASSWLAGSSPNEQFF
>TRBV11-2|TRBJ2-1|.|many
TGTGCCAGCAGCTCCGGGCTAGACTCCTACAATGAGCAGTTCTTC
CASSSGLDSYNEQFF
>TRBV20-1|TRBJ1-5|.|.
TGCAGTGCTAGACCCGGGACGGGGAATCAGCCCCAGCATTTT
CSARPGTGNQPQHF
>TRBV11-3|TRBJ2-1|TRBD1|few
TGTGCCAGCAGCTTGGGATACCGACAGGGAAGCTCCTACAATGAGCAGTTCTTC
CASSLGYRQGSSYNEQFF
>TRBV10-3|TRBJ2-2|.|many
TGTGCCATCAGTGAGGCGGGGCTCCCCGGGGAGCTGTTTTTT
CAISEAGLPGELFF
>TRBV24-1|TRBJ2-2|.|many
TGTGCCACCAGTGAACAGGGCCGGGACACCGGGGAGCTGTTTTTT
CATSEQGRDTGELFF
>TRBV7-9|TRBJ2-1|TRBD2|many
TGTGCCAGCAGCTTAGACGGGACTACCCACAATGAGCAGTTCTTC
CASSLDGTTHNEQFF
>TRBV4-1|TRBJ1-1|.|.
TGCGCCAGCAGCTCCCAGGGACTGAGGGCCGCAACTGAAGCTTTCTTT
CASSSQGLRAATEAFF
>TRBV7-3|TRBJ2-1|TRBD2|many
TGTGCCAGCAGCTCTAGCGGGGCAACCTACAATGAGCAGTTCTTC
CASSSSGATYNEQFF
>TRBV20-1|TRBJ2-1|TRBD2|many
TGCAGTGGCCGAAGGGTAGCGGGGGGCGGTATTGAGCAGTTCTTC
CSGRRVAGGGIEQFF
>TRBV5-6|TRBJ2-4|.|.
TGTGCCAGCAGCTTGGGGCCAGGGGACCCCCAAAACATTCAGTACTTC
CASSLGPGDPQNIQYF
>TRBV7-6|TRBJ2-7|.|many
TGTGCCAGCAGCTTAGGGCAGGGACCTTTCTACGAGCAGTACTTC
CASSLGQGPFYEQYF
>TRBV11-2|TRBJ2-3|TRBD1|many
TGTGCCAGCGGACGGACAGGGTCCACAGATACGCAGTATTTT
CASGRTGSTDTQYF
>TRBV6-1|TRBJ2-1|.|many
TGTGCCGGGTCCCCGGGTTTTTTGTCCTACAATGAGCAGTTCTTC
CAGSPGFLSYNEQFF
>TRBV11-2|TRBJ2-5|.|many
TGTGCCAGCAGCTTTTGGGCAGCGGGACAACAAGAGACCCAGTACTTC
CASSFWAAGQQETQYF
>TRBV5-1|TRBJ2-7|TRBD1|few
TGCGCCAGCAACCCCCCGGGACAGGTGGGCGAGCAGTACTTC
CASNPPGQVGEQYF
>TRBV11-2|TRBJ2-5|TRBD1|many
TGTGCCAGCAACCAACCGACAGGGGGTGAGACCCAGTACTTC
CASNQPTGGETQYF
>TRBV12-3/TRBV12-4|TRBJ1-2|.|few
TGTGCCAGCAGTCCGGCCCCGATAGCTAACTATGGCTACACCTTC
CASSPAPIANYGYTF
>TRBV20-1|TRBJ2-1|TRBD2|many
TGCAGTGCCGAGCGGGGGGGTTACAATGAGCAGTTCTTC
CSAERGGYNEQFF
>TRBV7-8|TRBJ2-3|.|many
TGTGCCAGCAGCTCGAACTACAGGGACCCAGATACGCAGTATTTT
CASSSNYRDPDTQYF
>TRBV20-1|TRBJ2-7|TRBD1|many
TGCAGTGCTAGTGGACAGGGGAGAGTCGAGCAGTACTTC
CSASGQGRVEQYF
>TRBV2|TRBJ2-3|TRBD1|.
TGTGCCAGCAGTGTAGGGACAGGGGCGAGAGATACGCAGTATTTT
CASSVGTGARDTQYF
>TRBV10-3|TRBJ2-1|TRBD1|many
TGTGCCATCAGTGTCGGGACAGTCAATGAGCAGTTCTTC
CAISVGTVNEQFF
>TRBV5-1|TRBJ2-3|.|many
TGCGCCAGCAGCTTGGGGGTGCTGAACACAGATACGCAGTATTTT
CASSLGVLNTDTQYF
>TRBV20-1|TRBJ2-5|.|many
TGCAGTGCGGTAAAGGAGACCCAGTACTTC
CSAVKETQYF
>TRBV4-1|TRBJ2-6|.|.
TGCGCCAGCAGAAGAACAGGGGCCAACGTCCTGACTTTC
CASRRTGANVLTF
>TRBV4-2|TRBJ2-3|.|many
TGTGCCAGCAGCCAATCTATGGGAACGGGCACAGATACGCAGTATTTT
CASSQSMGTGTDTQYF
>TRBV20-1|TRBJ2-3|TRBD2|many
TGCAGTGCTAGGGGTGGGACTAGCGGGGGTGGCACAGATACGCAGTATTTT
CSARGGTSGGGTDTQYF
>TRBV29-1|TRBJ1-1|.|many
TGCAGCGTTGAAATTAGTAGGACTGAAGCTTTCTTT
CSVEISRTEAFF
>TRBV6-5|TRBJ1-5|.|.
TGTGCCAGCAGCCCCGGGACTCTCGCCCGCAATCAGCCCCAGCATTTT
CASSPGTLARNQPQHF
>TRBV18|TRBJ1-5|.|many
TGTGCCAGCTCACCCGGGGGACCGAGCAATCAGCCCCAGCATTTT
CASSPGGPSNQPQHF
>TRBV4-2|TRBJ2-7|.|.
TGTGCCAGCAGCCAAGGTTTAGCGTCAGCCTACGAGCAGTACTTC
CASSQGLASAYEQYF
>TRBV5-1|TRBJ2-3|TRBD2|.
TGCGCCAGCAGCATAGGACTAGCGGGGGCTGTAGATACGCAGTATTTT
CASSIGLAGAVDTQYF
>TRBV29-1|TRBJ2-1|.|many
TGCAGCGTGACAGTTTACAATGAGCAGTTCTTC
CSVTVYNEQFF
>TRBV7-8|TRBJ2-2|.|few
TGTGCCAGCAGCTTAGTCGACACCGGGGAGCTGTTTTTT
CASSLVDTGELFF
>TRBV6-5|TRBJ2-5|TRBD2|.
TGTGCCAGCAGCCAACCGGGACTAGCGACGGGGGACCAGTACTTC
CASSQPGLATGDQYF
>TRBV7-9|TRBJ1-1|.|many
TGTGCCAGCAGCTTATCAGAAGTCACTGAAGCTTTCTTT
CASSLSEVTEAFF
>TRBV12-5|TRBJ2-7|TRBD1|.
TGTGCTAGTGGTTTGGTCCGGACAGGCCCAGGGTACGAGCAGTACTTC
CASGLVRTGPGYEQYF
>TRBV12-3/TRBV12-4|TRBJ2-4|.|.
TGTGCCAGCAGCCCGGACAGAGCCAAAAACATTCAGTACTTC
CASSPDRAKNIQYF